This T cell receptor beta chain is drawn from a study of cytomegalovirus exposure and HLA in healthy donors. The PCR employed 60 Vbeta primers together with 13 Jbeta primers. Assay used: immunoSEQ multiplex PCR; TCRdb lists only in-frame clones, some missing. The data hold approximately 150,000 clones, with 75% to 80% observed a single time. Study results and limitations: Most TCR sequences proved rare, with some public TCRs found in many donors.

The germline V gene encodes CDR1 SEHNR and CDR2 FQNEAQ (reference sequence). The V end was cut by 1 base, the J end by 4 bases, with 7 bases between. The CDR3 is made up of 13 amino acids. There are a few counts of this clone. Its antigen is currently unknown. The V gene is TRBV7-9, the J gene TRBJ1-2; D perhaps matches TRBD1 (5 bases). The TCR sequence derives from a young woman in good health and CMV-seronegative. Sequenced material: PBMCs. The CDR3 nucleotides read TGTGCCAGCAGCTTAGGCAGGGCCTATGGCTACACCTTC. Translated, it gives CASSLGRAYGYTF.